This T cell receptor (beta chain) was captured in a study of CD8 T cells in ankylosing spondylitis. The study, taken as a whole, reports: There was reportedly significant enrichment of clones that were disease-linked in matched ankylosing spondylitis synovial fluid. A TCR beta motif of under 10 highly homologous variants appeared characteristic of ankylosing spondylitis blood. Earlier reports found some motif variants in synovial fluid and blood in reactive arthritis. Disease-linked clones displayed a CD8+ phenotype and appeared relatively rarely in peripheral blood.

Libraries for TCR beta were made by quantitative 5'-RACE with molecular barcodes. TCRdb re-analysed the 5' RACE reads in MiXCR, keeping a single row per CDR3 protein. Here the sample spans about 700,000 distinct CDR3 sequences, roughly 19% being singletons. Note on this clonotype: The antigen is undetermined.

The V end was cut by 3 bases, the J end by 0 bases, with 7 bases between. The CDR3 covers 13 residues. Germline CDR1 and CDR2: SQVTM and ANQGSEA. Sequenced input: blood, either unsorted or a sorted T cell fraction (not recorded which). The chain carries TRBV29-1 and TRBJ2-3; D possibly corresponds to TRBD2 (5 bases). This TCR derives from a male donor with ankylosing spondylitis. The CDR3 here is CSVDAGSTDTQYF. The CDR3 coding sequence is TGCAGCGTTGACGCGGGCAGCACAGATACGCAGTATTTT.